This T cell receptor beta chain is drawn from a study of cytomegalovirus exposure and HLA in healthy donors. Study-level points and caveats: Specificity of a few CMV-associated chains for CMV antigens was verified in vitro.

The PCR contained 60 Vbeta and 13 Jbeta primers. Repertoires were generated with immunoSEQ multiplex PCR, while TCRdb's copy carries only in-frame clones and drops some. The table includes 150,000 to 200,000 clones, approximately 77% detected once. About this clone: Its antigen is currently unknown.

From germline, CDR1 is SEHNR and CDR2 FQNEAQ (reference sequence). This CDR3 has 11 residues. V was trimmed by 5 bases and J by 3 bases, leaving 5 bases between them. The clonotype comes from a male donor in good health and CMV-seropositive. Material: PBMCs. The rearrangement uses TRBV7-9 and TRBJ2-7; D is unresolved. The CDR3 nucleotides are TGTGCCAGCAGCGGCTTCTACGAGCAGTACTTC. This translates into CASSGFYEQYF.